What follows are 23 T cell receptor beta chains derived from one specimen sequenced in a study of shared clonotypes between healthy human individuals. Sequencing was performed with immunoSEQ multiplex PCR; in TCRdb, only in-frame clones are kept and a portion is missing. This table has over 850,000 clones, roughly 74% appearing once. Sequenced material: memory CD4+ T cells from PBMCs. Subset of the sample: CD45RA-negative fraction. The receptors stem from a man aged 18-30 years in good health. Some clones in this sample may be carry-over from other donors' samples.

V gene TRBV30 combines with J gene TRBJ2-5; D not certain. CDR1 and CDR2 from the germline V gene are GTSNPN and SVGIG (reference sequence). The CDR3 has 17 residues. V lost 0 bases, J lost 0 bases, and 17 bases lay in between. The CDR3 DNA reads TGTGCCTGGAGTGTACTGACTTTTGATCTTTACCAAGAGACCCAGTACTTC. It is translated as CAWSVLTFDLYQETQYF.

V and J are TRBV7-2 and TRBJ1-1; no firm D call. Looked up from germline, CDR1 is SGHTA and CDR2 is FQGNSA. V shed 3 bases and J shed 2 bases, with 10 bases lying between them. The CDR3 runs to 14 residues. The CDR3 DNA reads as TGTGCCAGCAGCTTTCAGACTTACAACACTGAAGCTTTCTTT. It encodes CASSFQTYNTEAFF.

V gene TRBV27 combines with J gene TRBJ1-1; 9 bases agree with TRBD1. V lost 0 bases, J lost 13 bases, and 12 bases stayed unmatched. CDR1 is MNHEY and CDR2 is SMNVEV in the germline V gene (reference sequence). CDR3 size: 15 residues. This CDR3 reads CASSLSTTGTGWVFF. CDR3 nucleotides: TGTGCCAGCAGTTTATCGACCACCGGGACAGGGTGGGTTTTCTTT.

V gene TRBV7-9 combines with J gene TRBJ1-4; TRBD1 might be the D (5 bases). V gave up 4 bases and J gave up 9 bases, with 15 bases separating them. Germline V gene lookup returns CDR1 SEHNR and CDR2 FQNEAQ (reference sequence). This CDR3 is 14 amino acids long. CDR3 sequence: CASSSDISGKKLFF. The DNA for the CDR3 is TGTGCCAGCAGCTCGGACATTTCTGGCAAAAAACTGTTTTTT.

Concerning this clone: Given a much more abundant clone one base away, this may be a read error. At the DNA level, this CDR3 is encoded by other sequences in the same sample as well. The V gene is TRBV9, the J gene TRBJ2-1; the D gene is possibly TRBD1 (5 bases). The germline V gene encodes CDR1 SGDLS and CDR2 YYNGEE. This CDR3 comprises 15 residues. Deletions cut 0 bases from V and 2 bases from J, with 9 bases between. The CDR3 DNA sequence: TGTGCCAGCAGCGTAGAAGGGGTCCCCTACAATGAGCAGTTCTTC. Protein sequence: CASSVEGVPYNEQFF.

Notes on this clone: Germline is not matched at one junction end, which may reflect a read error. The gene calls are TRBV5-1 and TRBJ2-7, with TRBD2 as a possible D gene (5 bases). This CDR3 is built from 12 residues. Germline V gene lookup returns CDR1 SGHRS and CDR2 YFSETQ. For the CDR3, the DNA is TGTGCCAGCGGCTTGGCGGGTGACGAGCAGTACTTC. Protein: CASGLAGDEQYF.

This chain uses TRBV2 with TRBJ2-1; no definite D call. Trimming took 3 bases from V and 11 from J, leaving 5 bases between them. CDR1 and CDR2 (germline): SNHLY, FYNNEI. The CDR3 contains 10 residues. CDR3 DNA: TGTGCCAGCAGTGATTTCCAGCAGTTCTTC. It is translated as CASSDFQQFF.

The genes are TRBV28 and TRBJ1-5; no clear D. CDR3 size: 13 residues. Trimming took off 4 bases at V and 7 bases at J, with 11 bases between the two ends. Germline V gene lookup returns CDR1 MDHEN and CDR2 SYDVKM. DNA of the CDR3: TGTGCCAGCAGTTCCCTACGGTACCAGCCCCAGCATTTT. Its protein product is CASSSLRYQPQHF.

The chain couples TRBV5-4 to TRBJ1-1; TRBD1 might be the D (6 bases). CDR1 SGHNT and CDR2 YYREEE come from the germline V gene (reference sequence). This CDR3 has 15 amino acids. Between the trimmed V and J ends, which lost 2 bases and 1 base, there was a span of 12 bases. The CDR3 DNA sequence: TGTGCCAGCAGCTTTGGGGGGGGCACGAACACTGAAGCTTTCTTT. Its translation: CASSFGGGTNTEAFF.

The chain links TRBV6-5 to TRBJ2-7, with 7 bases that match TRBD1. The CDR3 has 16 amino acids. In germline, CDR1 is MNHEY, CDR2 SVGAGI. V shed 0 bases and J 0 bases; nucleotides not matched to a gene: 5. The CDR3 nucleotides read TGTGCCAGCAGTTACTCCGCGACAGGGCACTCCTACGAGCAGTACTTC. Translating it yields CASSYSATGHSYEQYF.

The J gene is TRBJ2-1, the V gene TRBV9; either TRBD1 or TRBD2 may fit D (7 bases each). Germline values: CDR1 SGDLS, CDR2 YYNGEE. The V end was cut by 4 bases, the J end by 8 bases, with 19 bases between. The CDR3 has 15 amino acids. CDR3 amino acids: CASSLEGAGVDEQFF. In DNA form, the CDR3 reads TGTGCCAGCAGCCTCGAGGGGGCGGGAGTCGATGAGCAGTTCTTC.

This clone turned up a few times. The CDR3, as DNA: TGTGCCAGCACGGCTAGCGGGAGCACAGATACGCAGTATTTT. Its protein is CASTASGSTDTQYF. The J gene is TRBJ2-3, the V gene TRBV6-5; 8 bases fit TRBD2. V gave up 7 bases and J gave up 0 bases; unmatched junction bases: 3. The CDR3 runs to 14 residues. Germline CDR1 reads MNHEY; CDR2 reads SVGAGI.

J is TRBJ1-2 and V is TRBV16, with D unresolved. The V end lost 1 base, the J end lost 10 bases, and 10 bases lay between the germline ends. The CDR3 contains 12 residues. Germline assignment: CDR1 KGHSY and CDR2 FQNENV. CDR3: CASSQLPEVYTF. CDR3 nucleotides: TGTGCCAGCAGCCAATTACCGGAGGTCTACACCTTC.

The chain is built from TRBV4-3 and TRBJ1-5, with a tentative D call TRBD1 (6 bases). Per the germline V gene, CDR1 is LGHNA and CDR2 is YSLEER. Trimming left V 4 bases short and J 0 bases short, with 10 bases between. CDR3 length: 15 residues. The CDR3 DNA reads as TGCGCCAGCAGCCCAGGACAGTATAGCAATCAGCCCCAGCATTTT. Translating it yields CASSPGQYSNQPQHF.

This clone was observed a single time. The V call is TRBV5-6, the J call TRBJ2-7, with TRBD2 matching over 12 bases. This CDR3 is built from 15 residues. After removal of 4 bases from V and 3 bases from J, the junction contained 5 bases not matched to a gene. Germline CDR1 SGHDT, CDR2 YYEEEE. CDR3 sequence (DNA): TGTGCCAGCAGCCAGCTAGCGGGAGGGGGCTACGAGCAGTACTTC. Translation: CASSQLAGGGYEQYF.

This clone was counted a few times. J is TRBJ1-2 and V is TRBV28; TRBD1 agrees at 7 bases. CDR1 is MDHEN and CDR2 is SYDVKM in the germline V gene. The CDR3 is 18 amino acids. Unmatched junction bases numbered 16, after V lost 3 bases and J lost 3 bases. DNA for the CDR3: TGTGCCAGCAGTTTGGTTAGGCGTAGGGGGCGCTGGGACTATGGCTACACCTTC. Translated: CASSLVRRRGRWDYGYTF.

This clone was observed a handful of times. V is TRBV14 and J is TRBJ2-5, with 9 bases that match TRBD2. Germline CDR1 is SGHDN and CDR2 is FVKESK. CDR3 size: 19 residues. J was trimmed by 5 bases and V by 0 bases; bases with no gene match: 16. This chain's CDR3 is CASSQEDGVIAGAGETQYF. The DNA for the CDR3 is TGTGCCAGCAGCCAAGAAGACGGGGTGATAGCGGGAGCGGGGGAGACCCAGTACTTC.

The chain uses TRBV2 and TRBJ2-7, with D perhaps being TRBD1 or TRBD2 (5 bases each). The length of the CDR3 is 13 residues. The germline V gene encodes CDR1 SNHLY and CDR2 FYNNEI. The V and J ends lost 6 bases and 6 bases respectively, with 15 bases between them. The CDR3 is CASSLGVVAEQYF. The CDR3 coding sequence is TGTGCCAGCAGCCTGGGGGTCGTGGCCGAGCAGTACTTC.

V and J are TRBV5-1 and TRBJ2-3, with 9 nucleotides matching TRBD2. After removal of 0 bases from V and 0 bases from J, the junction contained 8 bases not matched to a gene. Germline V gene data show CDR1 as SGHRS and CDR2 as YFSETQ. This CDR3 has 18 amino acids. The CDR3 loop reads CASSLVLAGFSSTDTQYF. The CDR3 coding sequence is TGCGCCAGCAGCTTGGTACTAGCGGGTTTTTCTAGCACAGATACGCAGTATTTT.

V usage is TRBV13 and J usage is TRBJ1-1; TRBD1 might be the D (6 bases). V was clipped by 5 bases and J by 4 bases, with 11 bases between them. Looked up from germline, CDR1 is PRHDT and CDR2 is FYEKMQ (reference sequence). CDR3 length equals 13 residues. In DNA form, the CDR3 reads TGTGCCAGCAGCACCTACAGGGCCACTGAAGCTTTCTTT. Its translation is CASSTYRATEAFF.

This clone was counted between two and nine times. This rearrangement joins TRBV18 to TRBJ1-2; D gene unclear. Trimming took off 0 bases at V and 8 bases at J, with 13 bases between the two ends. The CDR3 totals 14 residues. The germline V gene has CDR1 KGHSH and CDR2 LQKENI. CDR3 DNA: TGTGCCAGCTCACCACCCGGCACTTATTTGGGCTACACCTTC. Translating it yields CASSPPGTYLGYTF.

The chain has TRBV5-5 and TRBJ1-2; 8 bases fit TRBD1. The length of the CDR3 is 14 residues. Germline V CDR1 and CDR2: SGHKS, YYEKEE (reference sequence). J lost 4 bases, V lost 4 bases, and 6 bases had no gene match. The CDR3 nucleotides read TGTGCCAGCAGCCTCGCAGGGGGCGGCTATGGCTACACCTTC. Translation gives CASSLAGGGYGYTF.

In the case of this clone: This specimen includes other DNA sequences encoding the same CDR3. This chain uses TRBV6-1 with TRBJ1-5; D is ambiguous. The germline V gene encodes CDR1 MNHNS and CDR2 SASEGT. V shed 6 bases and J shed 2 bases, with 11 bases lying between them. This CDR3 is 14 amino acids long. In DNA, the CDR3 is TGTGCCAGCAGAGCCTATGAAGGCAATCAGCCCCAGCATTTT. Amino acid sequence: CASRAYEGNQPQHF.